This is a list of T cell receptor beta chains from one sample in a study of blood T cells in healthy people across ages. TCRdb ran MiXCR on the 5' RACE reads and lists one entry per CDR3 protein. The repertoire consists of 550,000 to 700,000 distinct CDR3 sequences, with roughly 29% occurring once and the leading ten covering under 20%. Sequencing was performed on blood. These receptors were collected from a woman aged 70-85 years in good health. Both conserved end residues are part of each CDR3. D genes are given only for firm matches. Some rows mark clone size as missing; the rest say once, few, many or name a class of expanded clone.

>TRBJ2-2|TRBV4-3|TRBD1|-
CASSQGQANTGELFF
TGCGCCAGCAGCCAGGGACAGGCGAACACCGGGGAGCTGTTTTTT
>TRBJ2-7|TRBV11-3|-|few
CASSLEASYEQYF
TGTGCCAGCAGCTTAGAGGCCAGCTACGAGCAGTACTTC
>TRBJ2-7|TRBV9|-|-
CASSVDDRRTYEQYF
TGTGCCAGCAGCGTAGACGACAGGAGGACCTACGAGCAGTACTTC
>TRBJ1-1|TRBV18|TRBD1|-
CASSLKQGMNTEAFF
TGTGCCAGCTCACTTAAACAGGGGATGAACACTGAAGCTTTCTTT
>TRBJ2-3|TRBV9|TRBD1|few
CASSSRQGDYTDTQYF
TGTGCCAGCAGCAGCCGACAGGGTGATTACACAGATACGCAGTATTTT
>TRBJ2-7|TRBV7-9|TRBD1|few
CASSPRQGTVYEQYF
TGTGCCAGCAGCCCCCGACAGGGGACGGTGTACGAGCAGTACTTC
>TRBJ2-5|TRBV20-1|-|-
CSARDVRSQETQYF
TGCAGTGCTAGAGATGTAAGGAGTCAAGAGACCCAGTACTTC
>TRBJ1-1|TRBV10-3|-|-
CAISEMGSFPGTEAFF
TGTGCCATCAGTGAGATGGGTTCTTTTCCCGGGACTGAAGCTTTCTTT
>TRBJ2-5|TRBV18|-|-
CASSPNRMAQETQYF
TGTGCCAGCTCACCTAATAGGATGGCCCAAGAGACCCAGTACTTC
>TRBJ2-5|TRBV7-2|-|-
CASSPYVETQYF
TGTGCCAGCAGCCCATATGTGGAGACCCAGTACTTC
>TRBJ2-2|TRBV4-2|-|-
CASSHPGENTGELFF
TGTGCCAGCAGCCACCCGGGGGAGAACACCGGGGAGCTGTTTTTT
>TRBJ2-5|TRBV11-3|TRBD2|-
CASSFSSGAIQETQYF
TGTGCCAGCAGCTTCTCTAGCGGGGCAATCCAAGAGACCCAGTACTTC
>TRBJ2-7|TRBV5-1|TRBD1|many
CASSPRDSSSYEQYF
TGCGCCAGCAGCCCTCGGGACAGCAGCTCCTACGAGCAGTACTTC
>TRBJ2-1|TRBV20-1|TRBD2|once
CSARVLAGATPHEQFF
TGCAGTGCTAGAGTACTAGCGGGGGCTACCCCCCATGAGCAGTTCTTC
>TRBJ2-1|TRBV7-3|-|-
CASSPGGTSSYNEQFF
TGTGCCAGCAGCCCCGGCGGGACCAGCTCCTACAATGAGCAGTTCTTC
>TRBJ1-2|TRBV12-3/TRBV12-4|-|-
CASSPRVGVNYGYTF
TGTGCCAGCAGTCCGCGGGTCGGGGTGAACTATGGCTACACCTTC
>TRBJ2-3|TRBV6-5|-|-
CASSYEPGGSTDTQYF
TGTGCCAGCAGTTACGAGCCAGGAGGCTCCACAGATACGCAGTATTTT
>TRBJ1-2|TRBV20-1|-|-
CSARAPIANGYTF
TGCAGTGCTCGCGCTCCGATAGCCAATGGCTACACCTTC
>TRBJ2-2|TRBV7-2|-|many
CASSSYNGELFF
TGTGCCAGCAGCTCTTATAACGGGGAGCTGTTTTTT
>TRBJ1-2|TRBV28|-|-
CASSSGPPNYGYTF
TGTGCCAGCAGCTCGGGGCCTCCGAACTATGGCTACACCTTC
>TRBJ1-1|TRBV20-1|-|-
CSGEGRNTEAFF
TGCAGCGGAGAGGGGCGGAACACTGAAGCTTTCTTT
>TRBJ1-4|TRBV18|-|few
CASSPQRTNEKLFF
TGTGCCAGCTCACCACAGAGGACTAATGAAAAACTGTTTTTT
>TRBJ2-3|TRBV20-1|TRBD1|few
CSARAGGATTDTQYF
TGCAGTGCTAGAGCAGGGGGCGCGACCACAGATACGCAGTATTTT
>TRBJ1-6|TRBV9|TRBD1|-
CASSAGGSYNSPLHF
TGTGCCAGCAGCGCAGGGGGCTCCTATAATTCACCCCTCCACTTT
>TRBJ1-1|TRBV20-1|-|few
CSAQTRQEAFF
TGCAGTGCTCAGACCCGACAGGAAGCTTTCTTT
>TRBJ1-4|TRBV12-3/TRBV12-4|TRBD1|-
CASSFHPPSTGEKLFF
TGTGCCAGCAGTTTCCACCCCCCCTCGACAGGGGAAAAACTGTTTTTT
>TRBJ1-2|TRBV10-2|-|-
CASTLDRAFYGYTF
TGCGCCAGCACCTTAGACAGAGCCTTCTATGGCTACACCTTC
>TRBJ2-1|TRBV7-9|TRBD1|few
CASSAAQGMVSNEQFF
TGTGCCAGCAGCGCCGCACAGGGGATGGTAAGCAATGAGCAGTTCTTC
>TRBJ2-7|TRBV12-3/TRBV12-4|TRBD2|-
CASSLELAGYEQYF
TGTGCCAGCAGTTTAGAACTAGCGGGTTACGAGCAGTACTTC
>TRBJ2-3|TRBV11-2|TRBD2|few
CASSLVRLAGGISTDTQYF
TGTGCCAGCAGCTTAGTCCGACTAGCGGGGGGAATTAGCACAGATACGCAGTATTTT
>TRBJ2-1|TRBV2|-|-
CASSEQVLVEQFF
TGTGCCAGCAGTGAGCAGGTATTAGTAGAGCAGTTCTTC
>TRBJ2-7|TRBV5-5|TRBD1|many
CASSPSDRAFSYEQYF
TGTGCCAGCAGCCCTTCAGACAGGGCATTTTCTTACGAGCAGTACTTC
>TRBJ2-3|TRBV9|-|-
CASSVMTGDTQYF
TGTGCCAGCAGCGTAATGACCGGAGATACGCAGTATTTT
>TRBJ1-1|TRBV5-1|TRBD1|few
CASSLEGQGAHTEAFF
TGCGCCAGCAGCTTGGAGGGGCAGGGGGCGCACACTGAAGCTTTCTTT
>TRBJ1-2|TRBV10-3|-|-
CAISGSIIAGGNYGYTF
TGTGCCATCAGTGGAAGCATTATTGCAGGTGGAAACTATGGCTACACCTTC
>TRBJ2-1|TRBV7-2|TRBD2|few
CASSLVWIGAGGGNEQFF
TGTGCCAGCAGCTTAGTATGGATTGGAGCGGGGGGGGGCAATGAGCAGTTCTTC
>TRBJ1-2|TRBV2|TRBD1|-
CASRVQTGGGYTF
TGTGCCAGCAGGGTTCAGACAGGGGGCGGCTACACCTTC
>TRBJ2-3|TRBV7-2|-|-
CASSVFFTDTQYF
TGTGCCAGCAGTGTCTTCTTCACAGATACGCAGTATTTT
>TRBJ2-1|TRBV6-2/TRBV6-3|TRBD2|-
CASSRGGRGAASSYNEQFF
TGTGCCAGCAGTCGAGGAGGGCGGGGGGCCGCTAGCTCCTACAATGAGCAGTTCTTC
>TRBJ1-1|TRBV7-2|-|-
CASSPGVGTEAFF
TGTGCCAGCAGCCCAGGGGTGGGAACTGAAGCTTTCTTT
>TRBJ1-2|TRBV15|TRBD1|-
CATSRARQGNYGYTF
TGTGCCACCAGCAGAGCCCGACAGGGAAACTATGGCTACACCTTC
>TRBJ2-2|TRBV4-1|TRBD1|few
CASSQRGQGPTGELFF
TGCGCCAGCAGCCAAAGGGGACAGGGACCAACCGGGGAGCTGTTTTTT
>TRBJ1-3|TRBV29-1|TRBD1|-
CSVVSRQGSGNTIYF
TGCAGCGTTGTATCGCGACAGGGCTCTGGAAACACCATATATTTT
>TRBJ2-3|TRBV20-1|TRBD2|many
CSASPLAAAADTQYF
TGCAGTGCCTCACCCCTAGCGGCGGCAGCAGATACGCAGTATTTT
>TRBJ1-1|TRBV6-1|TRBD1|few
CASSDTTGGTEAFF
TGTGCCAGCAGCGACACGACAGGGGGAACTGAAGCTTTCTTT
>TRBJ2-1|TRBV5-1|TRBD2|-
CASSLKAGGRGEQFF
TGCGCCAGCAGCTTGAAAGCGGGGGGGCGGGGTGAGCAGTTCTTC
>TRBJ2-2|TRBV25-1|TRBD1|few
CASLGQANTGELFF
TGTGCCAGCCTAGGACAGGCCAACACCGGGGAGCTGTTTTTT
>TRBJ1-1|TRBV27|-|-
CASSLYSGYTEAFF
TGTGCCAGCAGTTTATACAGCGGCTACACTGAAGCTTTCTTT
>TRBJ1-1|TRBV4-3|-|many
CASSPGWYTEAFF
TGCGCCAGCAGCCCCGGGTGGTACACTGAAGCTTTCTTT
>TRBJ2-1|TRBV9|-|-
CASSAQVGGLGNEQFF
TGTGCCAGCAGCGCGCAAGTAGGGGGGCTGGGCAATGAGCAGTTCTTC
>TRBJ2-4|TRBV10-3|TRBD2|-
CAISSKGLAGGLAKNIQYF
TGTGCCATCAGTTCAAAGGGACTAGCGGGGGGACTAGCCAAAAACATTCAGTACTTC
>TRBJ2-5|TRBV15|-|-
CATSRPGQTQYF
TGTGCCACCAGCAGACCGGGGCAGACCCAGTACTTC
>TRBJ2-2|TRBV7-2|TRBD2|-
CASSLFPGGAPGGELFF
TGTGCCAGCAGCTTATTCCCGGGGGGGGCTCCTGGCGGGGAGCTGTTTTTT
>TRBJ2-2|TRBV18|-|-
CASSPLTTGNTGELFF
TGTGCCAGCTCACCACTGACGACAGGGAACACCGGGGAGCTGTTTTTT
>TRBJ2-3|TRBV20-1|-|few
CSARDTGDYGTDTRYF
TGCAGTGCTAGAGATACCGGGGATTATGGCACAGATACGCGGTATTTT
>TRBJ1-3|TRBV18|-|-
CASSPWQRPGNTIYF
TGTGCCAGCTCACCATGGCAGAGGCCTGGAAACACCATATATTTT
>TRBJ1-4|TRBV20-1|-|-
CSATDVATNEKLFF
TGCAGTGCTACTGACGTTGCAACTAATGAAAAACTGTTTTTT